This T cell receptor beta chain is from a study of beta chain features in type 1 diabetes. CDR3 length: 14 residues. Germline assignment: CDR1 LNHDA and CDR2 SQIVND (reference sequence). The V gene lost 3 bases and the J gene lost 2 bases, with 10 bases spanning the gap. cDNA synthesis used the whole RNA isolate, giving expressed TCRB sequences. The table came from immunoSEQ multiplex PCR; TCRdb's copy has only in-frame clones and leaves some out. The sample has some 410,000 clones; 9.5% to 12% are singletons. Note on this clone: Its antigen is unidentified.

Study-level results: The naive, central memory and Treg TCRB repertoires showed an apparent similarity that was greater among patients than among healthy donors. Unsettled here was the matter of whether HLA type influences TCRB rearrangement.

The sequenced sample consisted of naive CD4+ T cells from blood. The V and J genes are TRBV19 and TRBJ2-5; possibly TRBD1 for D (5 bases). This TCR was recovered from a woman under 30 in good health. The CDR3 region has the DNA TGTGCCAGTAGTATTGGGGCAGCACAAGAGACCCAGTACTTC. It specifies CASSIGAAQETQYF.